This T cell receptor beta chain derives from a study of T cell responses to AZD1222 COVID-19 vaccine. Findings and caveats of the study: The reported proportion of spike-specific TCRs targeting unmutated variant regions was nearly half. Seropositive AZD1222 recipients at baseline numbered only five or six.

Germline CDR1 MDHEN, CDR2 SYDVKM. Trimming at V came to 3 bases and at J to 4 bases, leaving 10 bases not matched to a gene. The CDR3 runs 16 residues. Of note for this clone: The target antigen is unknown.

TCRdb keeps only in-frame clones here, not all; method: immunoSEQ multiplex PCR. The sample holds about 45,000 clones, roughly 88% seen once. This chain uses TRBV28 with TRBJ2-7; 9 nucleotides line up with TRBD1. The starting material was peripheral blood, obtained 28 days after the second AZD1222 dose. This clonotype was obtained from an adult who received the AZD1222 COVID-19 vaccine. CDR3 region: CASSFPIVGQGYEQYF. Written as DNA, the CDR3 is TGTGCCAGCAGTTTTCCCATCGTGGGACAGGGTTACGAGCAGTACTTC.